This T cell receptor (beta chain) comes out of a study of shared clonotypes between healthy human individuals. The method was immunoSEQ multiplex PCR; TCRdb's version includes in-frame clones alone and lacks a portion of them. This table holds 2.5 million or so clones, around 94% found once. V lost 5 bases to trimming and J lost 3 bases; unmatched junction nucleotides: 8. CDR1 is SGHAT, CDR2 FQNNGV, per germline. This CDR3 spans 15 amino acids. This clonotype was obtained from a man younger than 35 in good health. The chain combines TRBV11-2 with TRBJ2-7; TRBD1 aligns across 9 bases. Sequencing was carried out using naive CD4+ T cells sorted from blood. Subset noted: CD45RA+ positively selected. The CDR3 DNA reads TGTGCCAGCAGCCAACTACCGACAGGGGGCTACGAGCAGTACTTC. It yields the protein CASSQLPTGGYEQYF.